This entry lists 25 T cell receptor beta chains sequenced from one sample in a study of response to subunit inactivated influenza vaccine. Each CDR3 protein is one row after TCRdb ran MiXCR on the RT-PCR reads. Among around 580,000 distinct CDR3 sequences listed, approximately 15% were seen once. The material sequenced was PBMCs from blood, taken roughly 13 days after vaccination. These receptors were taken from a man in his fifties who received an inactivated influenza vaccine.

The rearrangement joins TRBV29-1 to TRBJ1-2; 8 bases agree with TRBD1. The V segment lost 6 bases and the J segment 6 bases; nucleotides outside the gene matches: 9. CDR1 is SQVTM, CDR2 ANQGSEA, per germline. The CDR3 covers 13 residues. The CDR3: CSVNERTGNGYTF. The CDR3 DNA reads TGCAGCGTAAACGAGAGGACAGGGAATGGCTACACCTTC.

This clonotype was detected ten times or more. The chain is built from TRBV9 and TRBJ1-1, with TRBD1 identical over 10 bases. This CDR3 region has 15 residues. V shed 3 bases, J shed 4 bases, and the junction held 6 bases outside the gene matches. CDR1 is SGDLS, CDR2 YYNGEE, per germline. CDR3 residues: CASSADRGPGTEAFF. The CDR3 coding sequence is TGTGCCAGCAGCGCAGACAGGGGGCCGGGCACTGAAGCTTTCTTT.

As to this clonotype: This is likely a read error, given that the CDR3 carries no conserved phenylalanine or tryptophan at its end. The genes are TRBV7-2 and TRBJ2-2, with D maybe TRBD2 (5 bases). Trimming left V 2 bases short and J 6 bases short, with 10 bases between. Germline-derived CDR1 and CDR2 are SGHTA and FQGNSA. This CDR3 has 14 amino acids. This chain's CDR3 is CASSLLKGAGELFY. CDR3 sequence (DNA): TGTGCCAGCAGCTTATTGAAGGGAGCCGGGGAGCTGTTTTAT.

The rearrangement joins TRBV11-2 to TRBJ2-1; TRBD2 might be the D (7 bases). This CDR3 comprises 16 residues. Germline CDR1 SGHAT, CDR2 FQNNGV. V was trimmed by 5 bases and J by 8 bases, leaving 22 bases between them. The CDR3 is CASSLNPLGGGDEQFF. The DNA of the CDR3 is TGTGCCAGCAGCCTGAACCCCCTAGGCGGGGGCGATGAGCAGTTCTTC.

The rearrangement joins TRBV7-9 to TRBJ2-1, with D tentatively TRBD1 (5 bases). The length of the CDR3 is 12 residues. Trimming stripped 10 bases from V and 9 bases from J, with 16 bases between. CDR1 SEHNR and CDR2 FQNEAQ come from the germline V gene (reference sequence). Written as DNA, the CDR3 is TGTGCCATTAGGGGTCAGGCGAGTGAGCAGTTCTTC. Amino acid sequence: CAIRGQASEQFF.

This clonotype turned up a few times. The chain recombines TRBV7-8 with TRBJ2-5; D tentatively reads TRBD1 or TRBD2 (6 bases each). Germline-derived CDR1 and CDR2 are SGHVS and FQNEAQ. This CDR3 region has 16 residues. Trimming stripped 3 bases from V and 2 bases from J, with 16 bases between. The CDR3 here is CASSLLSRGGQETQYF. CDR3 nucleotide sequence: TGTGCCAGCAGCTTGTTATCCAGGGGAGGTCAAGAGACCCAGTACTTC.

This clonotype was observed a handful of times. The chain uses TRBV7-8 and TRBJ1-5; no definite D call. V was cut by 2 bases and J by 10 bases, with 9 bases left in between. CDR3 length: 12 amino acids. The germline V gene has CDR1 SGHVS and CDR2 FQNEAQ. This chain's CDR3 is CASSLRKGPQHF. CDR3 in DNA: TGTGCCAGCAGCTTACGTAAGGGACCCCAGCATTTT.

The V call is TRBV11-2, the J call TRBJ1-6; no reliable D call. CDR1 is SGHAT, CDR2 FQNNGV, per germline. The V end was cut by 0 bases, the J end by 11 bases, with 17 bases between. The CDR3 length is 16 residues. DNA of the CDR3: TGTGCCAGCAGCTTAGATTCCGCACCCCGGCGGGCACCCCTCCACTTT. Translated, it gives CASSLDSAPRRAPLHF.

This clonotype came up a few times. CDR3 loop: CSVGGVRDRGGPQETQYF. In DNA, the CDR3 is TGCAGCGTTGGCGGGGTCAGGGACAGGGGTGGGCCCCAAGAGACCCAGTACTTC. The chain recombines TRBV29-1 with TRBJ2-5; 10 bases match TRBD1. The germline V gene encodes CDR1 SQVTM and CDR2 ANQGSEA. With 4 bases clipped from V and 1 base from J, the junction kept 15 bases outside the gene matches. The CDR3 has 18 residues.

The CDR3 DNA sequence: TGTGCCAGCAGACCAGGACTAGCGGGAGTTGGAGATACGCAGTATTTT. It translates to CASRPGLAGVGDTQYF. V gene TRBV7-2 combines with J gene TRBJ2-3; TRBD2 aligns across 13 bases. This CDR3 comprises 16 residues. Germline V gene sequence: CDR1 SGHTA, CDR2 FQGNSA. The J segment lost 5 bases and the V segment lost 6 bases, leaving 8 bases of the junction unmatched.

This clonotype was seen just once. This chain joins TRBV24-1 and TRBJ2-1, with TRBD2 matching 11 bases. The V gene end was trimmed by 6 bases and the J gene end by 8 bases; junction bases not matched to a gene: 8. CDR3 length equals 15 residues. In germline, CDR1 is KGHDR, CDR2 SFDVKD. CDR3 in DNA: TGTGCCACCAGTACATTAGCGGGAGGGAAGGATGAGCAGTTCTTC. Residues: CATSTLAGGKDEQFF.

This clonotype was seen only a few times. The V and J genes are TRBV20-1 and TRBJ1-1, with D perhaps TRBD1 (6 bases). Per the germline V gene, CDR1 is DFQATT and CDR2 is SNEGSKA (reference sequence). The CDR3 consists of 14 residues. Trimming removed 5 bases at V and 0 bases at J, with 13 bases between. The CDR3 protein is CSAGQQGMNTEAFF. Here the CDR3 DNA reads TGCAGTGCTGGACAACAGGGAATGAACACTGAAGCTTTCTTT.

This clonotype has only a few counts. The chain combines TRBV3-1 with TRBJ2-2; either TRBD1 or TRBD2 may fit D (6 bases each). The CDR3 has 15 amino acids. V lost 1 base to trimming and J lost 4 bases, with 10 bases between them. Germline V lookup: CDR1 LGHDT, CDR2 YNNKEL (reference sequence). CDR3 in amino acids: CASSQVSGATGELFF. The CDR3 DNA reads TGTGCCAGCAGCCAAGTTTCGGGGGCCACCGGGGAGCTGTTTTTT.

The V and J genes are TRBV7-9 and TRBJ2-1; 10 nucleotides align to TRBD2. CDR1 is SEHNR, CDR2 FQNEAQ, per germline (reference sequence). The V and J ends lost 4 bases and 4 bases, in that order; junction bases with no gene match: 7. The CDR3 contains 16 residues. The CDR3 bases are TGTGCCAGCAGCTCCCTAGCGGGAGTGGGTTACAATGAGCAGTTCTTC. Translating gives CASSSLAGVGYNEQFF.

This clonotype came up many times. The V call is TRBV3-1, the J call TRBJ2-5; tentative D call: TRBD1 (5 bases). This CDR3 region has 16 residues. Germline CDR1 LGHDT, CDR2 YNNKEL (reference sequence). V was trimmed by 4 bases and J by 5 bases, leaving 20 bases between them. The CDR3 reads CASSLKWRQLPETQYF. The CDR3 DNA reads as TGTGCCAGCAGCCTAAAGTGGAGACAGCTGCCGGAGACCCAGTACTTC.

This clonotype was counted many times. V usage is TRBV5-1 and J usage is TRBJ1-4; D is possibly TRBD1 (6 bases). V gave up 4 bases and J gave up 3 bases, with 10 bases separating them. Germline values: CDR1 SGHRS, CDR2 YFSETQ. The CDR3 loop spans 14 amino acids. This CDR3 is CASSPGHSNEKLFF. The DNA for the CDR3 is TGCGCCAGCAGCCCGGGACATTCTAATGAAAAACTGTTTTTT.

This chain links TRBV30 with TRBJ1-5; no clear D gene. Per germline, CDR1 GTSNPN and CDR2 SVGIG (reference sequence). V lost 1 base, J lost 7 bases, and 14 bases lay in between. The CDR3 contains 14 residues. The CDR3 sequence is CAWSGGRQWQPQHF. The CDR3, as DNA: TGTGCCTGGAGTGGTGGGCGGCAGTGGCAGCCCCAGCATTTT.

The V and J genes are TRBV3-1 and TRBJ2-3, with unresolved D. The CDR3 contains 14 residues. Germline V CDR1 and CDR2: LGHDT, YNNKEL (reference sequence). Trimming stripped 3 bases from V and 2 bases from J, with 9 bases between. Here the CDR3 reads CASSHSTHTDTQYF. CDR3 nucleotide sequence: TGTGCCAGCAGCCATTCAACGCACACAGATACGCAGTATTTT.

This clonotype was seen a handful of times. The CDR3 loop is CASSIPGAGANVLTF. CDR3 coding DNA: TGTGCCAGCAGTATCCCAGGGGCTGGGGCCAACGTCCTGACTTTC. The rearrangement links TRBV28 to TRBJ2-6; perhaps TRBD1 as D (6 bases). Trimming pared 5 bases from V and 2 bases from J, leaving 10 bases between. Per germline, CDR1 MDHEN and CDR2 SYDVKM. This CDR3 comprises 15 residues.

V is TRBV4-3 and J is TRBJ2-7; 9 bases map to TRBD2. Germline V gene data show CDR1 as LGHNA and CDR2 as YSLEER. This CDR3 spans 16 amino acids. V was clipped by 0 bases and J by 2 bases; unmatched bases: 5. CDR3 nucleotides: TGCGCCAGCAGCCAAGAAATAGGACTAGCGACCTACGAGCAGTACTTC. It yields the protein CASSQEIGLATYEQYF.

This clonotype showed up just a few times. The V gene is TRBV7-9, the J gene TRBJ2-1, with D maybe TRBD1 (5 bases). Trimming removed 6 bases from V and 2 bases from J, with 17 bases in between. The CDR3 sequence is 16 residues long. The germline V gene encodes CDR1 SEHNR and CDR2 FQNEAQ (reference sequence). This CDR3 is CASRPDTQRPYNEQFF. The CDR3 DNA sequence: TGTGCCAGCAGACCGGACACCCAAAGACCCTACAATGAGCAGTTCTTC. The full variable domain, its missing parts supplied by reference TRBV7-9 and TRBJ2-1, is DTGVSQNPRHKITKRGQNVTFRCDPISEHNRLYWYRQTLGQGPEFLTYFQNEAQLEKSRLLSDRFSAERPKGSFSTLEIQRTEQGDSAMYLCASRPDTQRPYNEQFFGPGTRLTVL.

V usage is TRBV20-1 and J usage is TRBJ2-7; TRBD2 aligns across 7 bases. J lost 3 bases, V lost 0 bases, and 5 bases had no gene match. Germline V lookup: CDR1 DFQATT, CDR2 SNEGSKA (reference sequence). The CDR3 has 14 residues. CDR3 DNA: TGCAGTGCTAGAGACCCACGGGGGGACTACGAGCAGTACTTC. Its protein is CSARDPRGDYEQYF.

This clonotype occurred a few times. Here the CDR3 reads CASRIGQGPYEQYF. CDR3 DNA: TGTGCCAGCAGAATAGGACAGGGACCCTACGAGCAGTACTTC. The chain joins TRBV6-2 or TRBV6-3 to TRBJ2-7; 8 bases match TRBD1. V shed 6 bases and J 2 bases; nucleotides not matched to a gene: 6. The germline V gene encodes CDR1 MNHEY and CDR2 SVGEGT. The CDR3 has 14 residues.

The chain carries TRBV7-9 and TRBJ2-3; 9 positions agree with TRBD2. Germline V CDR1 and CDR2: SEHNR, FQNEAQ (reference sequence). The ends lost 3 bases at V and 3 bases at J; junction bases unmatched: 7. The CDR3 extends over 16 amino acids. The CDR3 coding sequence is TGTGCCAGCAGCTTCGCGGCGGGAGGGCATACAGATACGCAGTATTTT. This gives the protein CASSFAAGGHTDTQYF.

The sample holds many counts of this clonotype. This chain connects TRBV7-3 to TRBJ2-1; 8 bases align to TRBD2. V was pared by 1 base and J by 7 bases, with 6 bases of the junction left unmatched. This CDR3 region has 15 residues. The germline CDR1 and CDR2 sequences are SGHTA and FQGTGA. The chain's CDR3 is CASSLNSGMRNEQFF. The DNA of the CDR3 is TGTGCCAGCAGCTTAAATAGCGGGATGAGAAATGAGCAGTTCTTC.